This TCR beta chain emerged from a study of T cells in Graves' hyperthyroidism and ophthalmopathy. TCR beta CDR3 regions were amplified from RNA. The TCR CDR3 first-round RT-PCR relied on the HTBI primer set. TCRdb independently ran MiXCR on the multiplex PCR reads; one entry per CDR3 protein. In the table there are 350,000 to 400,000 distinct CDR3 sequences, approximately 18% of which are singletons. The table lists this clonotype with many counts. Clinical symptoms, serum thyroxine, TRAb, thyroid ultrasound and orbital computed tomography established diagnosis. The CDR3 runs 15 residues. V dropped 4 bases and J dropped 1; count of bases not matched to a gene: 3. Germline-derived CDR1 and CDR2 are SGHTA and FQGTGA.

Sequences were obtained from blood. The chain couples TRBV7-3 to TRBJ2-3, with 9 bases aligning to TRBD2. This TCR was recovered from a young man with Graves' ophthalmopathy. CDR3 bases: TGTGCCAGCAGCTCGGCTAGCGGGGGCACAGATACGCAGTATTTT. Translated, it gives CASSSASGGTDTQYF.